One and the same sample provided the 9 T cell receptor beta chains below, sequenced in a study of blood T cell repertoires in COVID-19. The repertoire was sequenced with immunoSEQ multiplex PCR; TCRdb's copy has only in-frame clones and lacks some. The data contain about 160,000 clones, over 75% of them singletons. Sequences were obtained from PBMCs or T cells enriched from blood (not recorded which). Every receptor here comes from a woman between 50 and 59 years old who had recovered from COVID-19.

This chain joins TRBV19 and TRBJ2-7, with D possibly TRBD2 on 7 matching bases. Trimming stripped 7 bases from V and 5 bases from J, with 18 bases between. CDR1 LNHDA and CDR2 SQIVND come from the germline V gene (reference sequence). The CDR3 contains 14 residues. CDR3 in amino acids: CASKGGVHEDEQYF. CDR3 coding DNA: TGTGCCAGTAAGGGGGGGGTCCACGAGGACGAGCAGTACTTC.

In its sample, this clone was seen a few times. The chain employs TRBV28 and TRBJ1-5; 7 nucleotides line up with TRBD1. The germline CDR1 and CDR2 sequences are MDHEN and SYDVKM. V shed 5 bases and J 0 bases; nucleotides not matched to a gene: 4. The CDR3 contains 15 residues. The CDR3 DNA sequence: TGTGCCAGCAGTGACGGGACAGATAGCAATCAGCCCCAGCATTTT. It specifies CASSDGTDSNQPQHF. The full variable domain, with the rest looked up from reference TRBV28 and TRBJ1-5, is DVKVTQSSRYLVKRTGEKVFLECVQDMDHENMFWYRQDPGLGLRLIYFSYDVKMKEKGDIPEGYSVSREKKERFSLILESASTNQTSMYLCASSDGTDSNQPQHFGDGTRLSIL.

This chain connects TRBV7-2 to TRBJ2-7; TRBD1 matches at 9 bases. The CDR3 consists of 14 residues. Germline-derived CDR1 and CDR2 are SGHTA and FQGNSA. Trimming removed 2 bases from V and 7 bases from J; junction bases left unmatched: 6. CDR3 protein: CASSLNNRGREQYF. The CDR3 region has the DNA TGTGCCAGCAGCTTAAACAACAGGGGGCGGGAGCAGTACTTC.

V gene TRBV19 combines with J gene TRBJ1-1; a weak D match, TRBD1 (5 bases). This CDR3 spans 14 amino acids. Germline-derived CDR1 and CDR2 are LNHDA and SQIVND (reference sequence). Trimming took off 9 bases at V and 1 base at J, with 15 bases between the two ends. The CDR3 coding sequence is TGTGCCAGCCTACCCCCCCAGGGGAACACTGAAGCTTTCTTT. Translating it yields CASLPPQGNTEAFF.

The CDR3 DNA sequence: TGTGCCAGCAGCCTCACAGGGGTCACTGAAGCTTTCTTT. Translated, it gives CASSLTGVTEAFF. The chain joins TRBV11-3 to TRBJ1-1, with 7 bases matching TRBD1. The V segment lost 5 bases and the J segment 4 bases; nucleotides outside the gene matches: 4. CDR3 length: 13 amino acids. Germline CDR1 is SGHNT and CDR2 is YENEEA.

The chain recombines TRBV5-1 with TRBJ2-3, with 11 bases fitting TRBD2. Germline CDR1 SGHRS, CDR2 YFSETQ. V was pared by 3 bases and J by 8 bases, with 11 bases of the junction left unmatched. This CDR3 contains 16 residues. CDR3 DNA sequence: TGCGCCAGCAGCTACGCTCCTAGCGGGGGGCCGGGTACGCAGTATTTT. Its protein product is CASSYAPSGGPGTQYF.

Written as DNA, the CDR3 is TGTGCCAGCAGTATGGACAGGGGGCTAAGCACAGATACGCAGTATTTT. This gives the protein CASSMDRGLSTDTQYF. The V call is TRBV6-2 or TRBV6-3, the J call TRBJ2-3, with TRBD1 identical over 11 bases. V was pared by 5 bases and J by 0 bases, with 4 bases of the junction left unmatched. From germline, CDR1 is MNHEY and CDR2 SVGEGT. The CDR3 totals 16 residues.

A few counts support this clone. V gene TRBV6-5 combines with J gene TRBJ1-1; no clear D. The CDR3 is 13 residues long. Trimming removed 9 bases from V and 6 bases from J, with 17 bases in between. In germline, CDR1 is MNHEY, CDR2 SVGAGI. The CDR3 DNA is TGTGCCAGTGACACGACAAGGTTAGCTGAAGCTTTCTTT. Amino acids: CASDTTRLAEAFF.

The chain combines TRBV5-4 with TRBJ1-1; D gene ambiguous. V shed 2 bases and J shed 6 bases, with 11 bases lying between them. CDR1 is SGHNT, CDR2 YYREEE, per germline (reference sequence). CDR3 length: 13 residues. In DNA form, the CDR3 reads TGTGCCAGCAGCTTTGTTTCGAAGCCTGAAGCTTTCTTT. This codes for CASSFVSKPEAFF.